This T cell receptor (beta chain) was recovered during a study of PD-L1 blockade in urothelial cancer. Per germline, CDR1 SGHNT and CDR2 YYREEE (reference sequence). This CDR3 contains 12 residues. Time point denoted: pretreatment peripheral blood. Between 1 and 8 samples per patient were obtained, pretreatment and on-treatment. Clones were read by immunoSEQ multiplex PCR, and TCRdb kept only the in-frame ones, dropping some. The table has more than 35,000 clones, approximately 89% seen once; the top ten hold approximately 11%. There are a few counts of this clone. The chain couples TRBV5-4 to TRBJ1-2, with D possibly matching TRBD1 (5 bases). Sequencing used PBMCs, obtained around atezolizumab (anti-PD-L1) treatment. The sequence derives from a woman aged 55-70 years with urothelial cancer. CDR3 sequence (DNA): TGTGCTTCTAGGGGCAGGGATGATGGCTACACCTTC. Its protein is CASRGRDDGYTF.